The 3 T cell receptor beta chains presented below share a single source sample, sequenced in a study of T cell repertoires in aging, cancer and after chemotherapy. Amplification of TCR beta used genomic DNA extracted from peripheral blood. TRB rearrangements spanning V, D and J were amplified using mixed TRB-A/B primers. TCRdb called the multiplex PCR reads again in MiXCR, with one record for every CDR3 protein. Of roughly 18,000 distinct CDR3 sequences in the sample, around 40% were seen once. Source material: blood. The receptors come from a human donor with a solid tumor.

The chain carries TRBV7-2 and TRBJ2-7; 7 nucleotides agree with TRBD2. Trimming at V came to 3 bases and at J to 2 bases, leaving 4 bases not matched to a gene. Germline-derived CDR1 and CDR2 are SGHTA and FQGNSA. CDR3 length equals 14 residues. CDR3 in DNA: TGTGCCAGCAGCTTCCGGGGGGAAGCCTACGAGCAGTACTTC. Protein sequence: CASSFRGEAYEQYF. Using reference TRBV7-2 and TRBJ2-7 for the parts outside the CDR3, the full variable domain is GAGVSQSPSNKVTEKGKDVELRCDPISGHTALYWYRQSLGQGLEFLIYFQGNSAPDKSGLPSDRFSAERTGGSVSTLTIQRTQQEDSAVYLCASSFRGEAYEQYFGPGTRLTVT.

This clonotype was detected a few times. J is TRBJ2-7 and V is TRBV5-5, with unresolved D. The CDR3 is 14 amino acids. Germline CDR1 reads SGHKS; CDR2 reads YYEKEE (reference sequence). Trimming removed 4 bases at V and 3 bases at J, with 14 bases between. The CDR3 coding sequence is TGTGCCAGCAGCCCAGGACCGATAGTCTACGAGCAGTACTTC. Encoded protein: CASSPGPIVYEQYF.

The sample holds one count of this clonotype. The germline gene is not matched at one end of the junction; a read error may be the cause. The chain is built from TRBV5-1 and TRBJ2-1, with TRBD2 matching 10 bases. The CDR3 is made up of 17 amino acids. Germline V gene lookup returns CDR1 SGHRS and CDR2 YFSETQ. CDR3 bases: TGCGCCAGCTTTGGAGCGGGGGGGACCAGCTCCTACAATGAGCAGTTCTTT. Translation gives CASFGAGGTSSYNEQFF.